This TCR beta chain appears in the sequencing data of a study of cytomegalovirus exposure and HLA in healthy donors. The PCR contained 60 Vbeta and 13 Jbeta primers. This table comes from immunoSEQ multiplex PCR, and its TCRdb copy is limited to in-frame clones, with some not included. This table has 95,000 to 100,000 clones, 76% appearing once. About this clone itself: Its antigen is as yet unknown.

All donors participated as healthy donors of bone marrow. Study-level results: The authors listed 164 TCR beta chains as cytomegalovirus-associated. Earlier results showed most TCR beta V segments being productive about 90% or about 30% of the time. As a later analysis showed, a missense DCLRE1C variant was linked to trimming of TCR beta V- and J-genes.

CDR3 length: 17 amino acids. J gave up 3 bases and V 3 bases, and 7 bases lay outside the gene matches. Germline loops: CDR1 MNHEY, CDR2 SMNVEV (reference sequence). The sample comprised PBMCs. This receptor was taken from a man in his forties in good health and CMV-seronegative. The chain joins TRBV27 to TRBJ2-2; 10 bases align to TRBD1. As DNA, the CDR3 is TGTGCCAGCAGTTTTTTTAGGACAGGGGGAGACACCGGGGAGCTGTTTTTT. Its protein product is CASSFFRTGGDTGELFF.